Listed below are T cell receptor beta chains from one sample, sequenced in a study of T cell changes during pregnancy in multiple sclerosis. Assay: immunoSEQ multiplex PCR; the TCRdb copy retains only in-frame clones and omits some. The sample lists 55,000 to 65,000 clones; under 95% were seen once. The specimen comprised CD8+ T cells from peripheral blood mononuclear cells, sampled in the third trimester of pregnancy. The receptors stem from a female donor with multiple sclerosis, enrolled in a pregnancy study. Both conserved end residues are part of each CDR3. A D gene is named only where the DNA matches it firmly. Expanded clones get a size class; other rows say once, few or many, or leave the size out.

clone_size | j_call | v_call | d_call | cdr3_nt | cdr3_aa
. | TRBJ2-1 | TRBV7-9 | . | TGTGCCAGCAGCTTAGTACTAGATGAGCAGTTCTTC | CASSLVLDEQFF
. | TRBJ2-7 | TRBV11-2 | TRBD1 | TGTGCCAGCAGCTTGGGGACAGGGGCCTACGAGCAGTACTTC | CASSLGTGAYEQYF
once | TRBJ2-5 | TRBV13 | TRBD1 | TGTGCCAGCAGCTTTGAAGGGACAGAAGAGACCCAGTACTTC | CASSFEGTEETQYF
. | TRBJ1-4 | TRBV2 | . | TGTGCCAGCAGTGAGGGAGAAGCAACTAATGAAAAACTGTTTTTT | CASSEGEATNEKLFF
. | TRBJ2-2 | TRBV7-3 | TRBD2 | TGTGCCAGCAGCCTTAATAGCGGGAGGGTGAACACCGGGGAGCTGTTTTTT | CASSLNSGRVNTGELFF
. | TRBJ2-3 | TRBV6-5 | . | TGTGCCAGCAGTTACTCGAGTAAGGGGGATACGCAGTATTTT | CASSYSSKGDTQYF
. | TRBJ1-5 | TRBV5-1 | . | TGCGCCAGTTCCCAGGGGATCGGCAATCAGCCCCAGCATTTT | CASSQGIGNQPQHF
. | TRBJ1-2 | TRBV30 | . | TGTGCCTGGAGTGTAGCGGGGGACTATGGCTACACCTTC | CAWSVAGDYGYTF
. | TRBJ1-2 | TRBV27 | . | TGTGCCAGCAGTTGGGTGGGGGGAACCAACTATGGCTACACCTTC | CASSWVGGTNYGYTF
. | TRBJ2-3 | TRBV7-3 | . | TGTGCCAGCAGCCCGGGCACAGATACGCAGTATTTT | CASSPGTDTQYF
once | TRBJ1-1 | TRBV7-9 | . | TGTGCCAGCAGCTTATTGGGCTCTGAAGCTTTCTTT | CASSLLGSEAFF
. | TRBJ2-7 | TRBV11-2 | . | TGTGCCAGCAGCCAAACCACGGACGAGCAGTACTTC | CASSQTTDEQYF
. | TRBJ2-3 | TRBV6-1 | TRBD2 | TGTGCCAGCAGTGCCATACTAGCGGGTTTGACAGATACGCAGTATTTT | CASSAILAGLTDTQYF
. | TRBJ2-2 | TRBV5-5 | . | TGTGCCAGCAGCTTGGACAGGAACACCGGGGAGCTGTTTTTT | CASSLDRNTGELFF
. | TRBJ2-2 | TRBV19 | TRBD2 | TGTGCCAGTAGTATTAGCGGGGCCGGGGAGCTGTTTTTT | CASSISGAGELFF
. | TRBJ1-1 | TRBV4-1 | . | TGCGCCAGCAGCCAAGATCAATGGCGGGGCACTGAAGCTTTCTTT | CASSQDQWRGTEAFF
. | TRBJ2-3 | TRBV9 | TRBD2 | TGTGCCAGCAGCCCTTTAGGTAGCGGGAGGGCCACAGATACGCAGTATTTT | CASSPLGSGRATDTQYF
. | TRBJ2-1 | TRBV9 | TRBD2 | TGTGCCAGCAGCGTAGGGTCGCGGGAGGGCCGTAACAATGAGCAGTTCTTC | CASSVGSREGRNNEQFF
. | TRBJ2-7 | TRBV5-6 | TRBD1 | TGTGCCAGCAGCCGCCGGGACAGGGGTTACGAGCAGTACTTC | CASSRRDRGYEQYF
. | TRBJ1-3 | TRBV23-1 | TRBD1 | TGCGCCAGCAGTCAGCCGACAGGGGGAGGAGTATCGGGAAACACCATATATTTT | CASSQPTGGGVSGNTIYF
. | TRBJ2-6 | TRBV7-9 | . | TGTGCCAGCAGCTTGTTAATGGGGGCTCCCTCTGGGGCCAACGTCCTGACTTTC | CASSLLMGAPSGANVLTF
once | TRBJ1-4 | TRBV28 | . | TGTGCCAGCAGTTTCTCCCAGGGGACTAATGAAAAACTGTTTTTT | CASSFSQGTNEKLFF
. | TRBJ2-7 | TRBV10-3 | TRBD2 | TGTGCCATCAGTGACCCCATGACTAGCCGAAGCTCCTACGAGCAGTACTTC | CAISDPMTSRSSYEQYF
. | TRBJ2-3 | TRBV29-1 | TRBD2 | TGCAGCGTTTTTAGCGGGCCCAGCACAGATACGCAGTATTTT | CSVFSGPSTDTQYF
. | TRBJ2-7 | TRBV5-1 | . | TGCGCCAGCAGCTTGGTAGCAGGGGTCGGTTCGGTAGCCTACGAGCAGTACTTC | CASSLVAGVGSVAYEQYF
. | TRBJ1-1 | TRBV9 | . | TGTGCCAGCAGCGTAGCTCGGTGGTTTCGGGACACTGAAGCTTTCTTT | CASSVARWFRDTEAFF
. | TRBJ1-4 | TRBV28 | . | TGTGCCAGCAGTTTTTCAGGGCTCGATGAAAAACTGTTTTTT | CASSFSGLDEKLFF
. | TRBJ2-2 | TRBV27 | TRBD1 | TGTGCCAGCACCAGGACAGGGACGCCGGGGGAGCTGTTTTTT | CASTRTGTPGELFF
. | TRBJ2-3 | TRBV27 | . | TGTGCCAGCAGTTCGATATATGGGAGAGGCACAGATACGCAGTATTTT | CASSSIYGRGTDTQYF
. | TRBJ1-5 | TRBV19 | TRBD1 | TGTGCCAGTAGTTTCGGGACAGCCTTTAATCAGCCCCAGCATTTT | CASSFGTAFNQPQHF
. | TRBJ2-2 | TRBV7-6 | TRBD2 | TGTGCCAGCAGCCCGGGACTAGCGGGAGAAAATACCGGGGAGCTGTTTTTT | CASSPGLAGENTGELFF
. | TRBJ2-1 | TRBV13 | . | TGTGCCAGCAGCCCGGGAACGAACTACAATGAGCAGTTCTTC | CASSPGTNYNEQFF
. | TRBJ2-7 | TRBV27 | TRBD1 | TGTGCCAGCAGTTTACAGGGGGCCCACGAGCAGTACTTC | CASSLQGAHEQYF
once | TRBJ2-3 | TRBV5-4 | . | TGTGCCAGCAGATATGGACAAGATACGCAGTATTTT | CASRYGQDTQYF
once | TRBJ2-2 | TRBV27 | . | TGTGCCAGCAGTTTAGGGGGGGCGCCCGGGGAGCTGTTTTTT | CASSLGGAPGELFF
. | TRBJ2-5 | TRBV18 | TRBD1 | TGTGCCAGCTCACCATTGATACAGGGGGTATGGATGGGAGAGACCCAGTACTTC | CASSPLIQGVWMGETQYF
. | TRBJ1-2 | TRBV27 | . | TGTGCCAGCAGTCCACGGGTTTGGCAATTCGATGGCTACACCTTC | CASSPRVWQFDGYTF
. | TRBJ2-4 | TRBV7-9 | TRBD2 | TGTGCCAGCAGCCTCGGGCTCGGGAGGGCCAAAAACATTCAGTACTTC | CASSLGLGRAKNIQYF
. | TRBJ1-1 | TRBV7-3 | . | TGTGCCAGTCGTGAGGAGGGGTTTGGAACTGAAGCTTTCTTT | CASREEGFGTEAFF
. | TRBJ1-4 | TRBV6-1 | TRBD1 | TGTGCCAGCAGTGGGGGACAGGGATGGGGTGAAAAACTGTTTTTT | CASSGGQGWGEKLFF